This entry is about one T cell receptor beta chain. Time point: pretreatment peripheral blood. Profiling relied on immunoSEQ multiplex PCR, and the TCRdb table lists in-frame clones only, not all of them. The sample holds tens of thousands of clones; about four fifths are singletons and the top ten take about 2.1%. This record belongs to a study of PD-L1 blockade in urothelial cancer. Study information: Atezolizumab (1,200 mg intravenously every 3 weeks) began in about 2014 for patients. Researchers looked at the blood 3 weeks (second dose) and 6 weeks after treatment began.

CDR1 is SGHNT and CDR2 is YENEEA in the germline V gene. Trimming removed 1 base at V and 5 bases at J, with 12 bases between. The CDR3 runs 14 residues. The clonotype was recovered from a man aged 60 to 69 with urothelial cancer. The source was PBMCs, collected around atezolizumab (anti-PD-L1) treatment. The chain joins TRBV11-3 to TRBJ2-7; D is perhaps TRBD2 (5 bases). CDR3 coding DNA: TGTGCCAGCAGCTTAGGAGGGTCGAGGGACGAGCAGTACTTC. This gives the protein CASSLGGSRDEQYF.